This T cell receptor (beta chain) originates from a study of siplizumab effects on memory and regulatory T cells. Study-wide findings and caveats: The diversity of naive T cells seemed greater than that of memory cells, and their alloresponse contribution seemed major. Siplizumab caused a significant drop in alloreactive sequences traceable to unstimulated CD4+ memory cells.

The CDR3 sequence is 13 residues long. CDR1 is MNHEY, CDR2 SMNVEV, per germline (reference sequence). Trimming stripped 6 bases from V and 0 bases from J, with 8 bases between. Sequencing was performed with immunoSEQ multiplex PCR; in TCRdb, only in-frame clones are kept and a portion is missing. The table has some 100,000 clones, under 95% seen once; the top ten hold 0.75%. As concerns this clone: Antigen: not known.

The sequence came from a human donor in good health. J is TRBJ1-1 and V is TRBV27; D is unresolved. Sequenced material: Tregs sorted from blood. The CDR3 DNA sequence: TGTGCCAGCAGCCATGTCGTGAACACTGAAGCTTTCTTT. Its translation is CASSHVVNTEAFF.